This is a list of T cell receptor beta chains from one sample in a study of chemoradiotherapy in HPV16-positive cancers. Assay: immunoSEQ multiplex PCR; the TCRdb copy retains only in-frame clones and omits some. Of some 25,000 clones in the sample, less than 95% were seen once. The sample was collected from a patient who underwent chemoradiotherapy. These receptors all come from a human donor with HPV-associated anogenital cancer. CDR3s include the opening cysteine and the closing phenylalanine or tryptophan. D genes are given only for firm matches. A row's size may be missing; if present it is once, few, many or a size class.

V gene	clone size	D gene	J gene	CDR3 protein	CDR3 DNA
TRBV5-1	NA	NA	TRBJ1-4	CASSRGQSNEKLFF	TGCGCCAGCAGCAGAGGACAGAGTAATGAAAAACTGTTTTTT
TRBV2	NA	TRBD2	TRBJ2-7	CASSTPASGGAGEQYF	TGTGCCAGCAGTACCCCAGCTAGCGGGGGGGCGGGCGAGCAGTACTTC
TRBV6-1	NA	NA	TRBJ1-5	CASPPGRGIGQPQHF	TGTGCCAGCCCCCCAGGTAGGGGTATTGGTCAGCCCCAGCATTTT
TRBV7-9	NA	NA	TRBJ1-3	CASSRRDSGNTIYF	TGTGCCAGCAGTCGAAGGGACTCTGGAAACACCATATATTTT
TRBV14	NA	TRBD1	TRBJ2-7	CAGPTGQGAYEQYF	TGTGCCGGACCTACCGGACAGGGGGCCTACGAGCAGTACTTC
TRBV7-6	NA	NA	TRBJ2-1	CASSRGTSRSYNEQFF	TGTGCCAGCAGCCGAGGAACTTCTAGATCCTACAATGAGCAGTTCTTC
TRBV7-8	NA	TRBD1	TRBJ2-5	CASSLVQGYGGLETQYF	TGTGCCAGCAGCTTGGTACAGGGGTATGGTGGTCTTGAGACCCAGTACTTC
TRBV5-6	NA	TRBD2	TRBJ2-1	CASSLGLAGVSNEQFF	TGTGCCAGCAGCTTGGGTCTAGCGGGAGTGAGCAATGAGCAGTTCTTC
TRBV27	NA	NA	TRBJ2-5	CASSFNRGGETQYF	TGTGCCAGCAGTTTTAACAGGGGGGGCGAGACCCAGTACTTC
TRBV5-1	NA	NA	TRBJ1-2	CASSLGGPYGYTF	TGCGCCAGCAGCTTGGGAGGACCCTATGGCTACACCTTC
TRBV19	NA	NA	TRBJ1-5	CASSMAARGGNQPQHF	TGTGCCAGTAGTATGGCCGCGAGGGGAGGCAATCAGCCCCAGCATTTT
TRBV5-1	NA	NA	TRBJ1-4	CASSGAGVVEKLFF	TGCGCCAGCAGTGGGGCGGGGGTCGTTGAAAAACTGTTTTTT
TRBV7-2	NA	NA	TRBJ2-3	CASSPVPGAGGTDTQYF	TGTGCCAGCAGCCCCGTCCCTGGCGCGGGCGGCACAGATACGCAGTATTTT
TRBV7-6	NA	NA	TRBJ2-1	CASSPMDVHYNEQFF	TGTGCCAGCAGCCCTATGGATGTTCACTACAATGAGCAGTTCTTC
TRBV7-2	NA	NA	TRBJ1-5	CASSPSTGEGYQPQHF	TGTGCCAGCAGCCCTTCGACGGGGGAGGGGTATCAGCCCCAGCATTTT
TRBV28	NA	NA	TRBJ2-7	CASTLGGALTYEQYF	TGTGCCAGCACTTTGGGGGGTGCCTTGACCTACGAGCAGTACTTC
TRBV6-1	once	NA	TRBJ2-5	CASTSWGSETQYF	TGTGCCAGCACCTCGTGGGGGTCAGAGACCCAGTACTTC
TRBV29-1	NA	NA	TRBJ2-5	CSVRGHQETQYF	TGCAGCGTTAGAGGACACCAAGAGACCCAGTACTTC
TRBV5-6	NA	TRBD1	TRBJ1-4	CASSFRTGVTNEKLFF	TGTGCCAGCAGCTTCAGGACAGGTGTAACTAATGAAAAACTGTTTTTT
TRBV6-1	NA	TRBD1	TRBJ1-1	CASSEYWFGLGTGGAAFF	TGTGCCAGCAGTGAATATTGGTTTGGATTGGGGACAGGGGGCGCAGCTTTCTTT
TRBV5-1	NA	NA	TRBJ1-1	CASSLGPGLMNTEAFF	TGCGCCAGCAGCTTGGGGCCAGGATTAATGAACACTGAAGCTTTCTTT
TRBV4-1	NA	NA	TRBJ2-3	CASTYALGTADTQYF	TGCGCCAGCACCTACGCCCTAGGAACTGCAGATACGCAGTATTTT
TRBV27	NA	NA	TRBJ2-4	CASSWGLVTAKNIQYF	TGTGCCAGCAGTTGGGGCCTAGTAACAGCCAAAAACATTCAGTACTTC
TRBV7-2	NA	TRBD2	TRBJ2-7	CASSPRRGRMGEQYF	TGTGCCAGCAGCCCGCGCCGCGGGAGGATGGGGGAGCAGTACTTC
TRBV2	once	TRBD1	TRBJ1-1	CASRTGAANTEAFF	TGTGCCAGCAGGACAGGGGCCGCGAACACTGAAGCTTTCTTT